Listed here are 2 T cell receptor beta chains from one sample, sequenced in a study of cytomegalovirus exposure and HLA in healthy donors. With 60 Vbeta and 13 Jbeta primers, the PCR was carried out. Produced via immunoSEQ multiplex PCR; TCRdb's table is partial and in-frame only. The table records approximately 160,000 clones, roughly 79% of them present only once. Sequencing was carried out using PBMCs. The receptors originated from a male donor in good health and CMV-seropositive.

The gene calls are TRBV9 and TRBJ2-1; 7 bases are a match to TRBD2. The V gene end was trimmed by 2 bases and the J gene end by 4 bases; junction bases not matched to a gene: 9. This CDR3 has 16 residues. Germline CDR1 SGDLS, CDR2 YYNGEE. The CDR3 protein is CASSVLGTTLYNEQFF. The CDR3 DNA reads TGTGCCAGCAGCGTTTTGGGGACTACTCTATACAATGAGCAGTTCTTC.

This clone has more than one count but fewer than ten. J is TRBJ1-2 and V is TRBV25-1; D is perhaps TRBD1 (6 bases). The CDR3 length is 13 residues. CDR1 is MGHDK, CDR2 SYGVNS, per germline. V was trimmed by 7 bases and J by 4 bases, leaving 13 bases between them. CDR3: CASIRTEGYGYTF. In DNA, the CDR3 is TGTGCCAGCATCCGGACAGAAGGCTATGGCTACACCTTC.